This T cell receptor beta chain was captured by sequencing in a study of blood T cells in healthy people across ages. Study background: About one barcoded TCR beta cDNA was captured per two T cells.

Caucasian, healthy and from Russia, the donors were aged between roughly 6 and 95. Each donor gave ten milliliters of peripheral blood. Together with a sample-barcoded 5' primer, a J-beta primer mix was included in a second PCR lasting roughly 6 to 12 cycles. TCRdb itself ran the 5' RACE reads through MiXCR, one entry per CDR3 protein. This sample has fewer than 900,000 distinct CDR3 sequences, with around 48% found just once. Germline CDR1 is LGHNA and CDR2 is YSLEER. Trimming shortened V by 0 bases and J by 2 bases, and 10 bases separated the two germline ends. CDR3 size: 16 residues. Overall study results and limits: The study found TCR beta diversity correlated strongly with naive T cell percentage.

This clonotype was observed a single time. Antigen unknown. The receptor was isolated from a woman aged 60 to 75 in good health. Material for sequencing was blood. The chain recombines TRBV4-3 with TRBJ1-4; perhaps TRBD1 as D (5 bases). The CDR3 region is CASSQEAGRTNEKLFF. DNA for the CDR3: TGCGCCAGCAGCCAAGAGGCAGGGCGGACTAATGAAAAACTGTTTTTT.